These 21 T cell receptor beta chains share one sample of origin, sequenced in a study of T cells in Graves' hyperthyroidism and ophthalmopathy. Amplification targeted TCR beta CDR3 regions from RNA transcripts. The HTBI primer set served for first-round RT-PCR of the TCR CDR3. TCRdb redid the calling of the multiplex PCR reads with MiXCR, one entry per CDR3 protein. Found here are fewer than 450,000 distinct CDR3 sequences, about 18% of them singletons; the top ten hold almost 35%. The source material was blood. The source of these receptors is a woman aged 25 to 45 with Graves' hyperthyroidism that later progressed to Graves' ophthalmopathy.

The chain combines TRBV7-8 with TRBJ2-2; D may match TRBD1 or TRBD2 (6 bases each). Germline loops: CDR1 SGHVS, CDR2 FQNEAQ. Trimming took off 8 bases at V and 2 bases at J, with 12 bases between the two ends. The CDR3 has 14 residues. CDR3 nucleotides: TGTGCCAGCGAAAGGGGGGAAAACACCGGGGAGCTGTTTTTT. It is translated as CASERGENTGELFF.

This clonotype was recorded many times. The rearrangement uses TRBV19 and TRBJ2-1; 9 bases match TRBD1. The CDR3 length is 17 residues. Germline assignment: CDR1 LNHDA and CDR2 SQIVND (reference sequence). J lost 3 bases, V lost 5 bases, and 11 bases had no gene match. As DNA, the CDR3 is TGTGCCAGTAGTTCAACACAGGGGGCGTTAATCTACAATGAGCAGTTCTTC. Protein product: CASSSTQGALIYNEQFF.

The chain recombines TRBV20-1 with TRBJ2-3; D unclear. The CDR3 consists of 14 residues. Trimming removed 0 bases from V and 2 bases from J, with 9 bases in between. Germline assignment: CDR1 DFQATT and CDR2 SNEGSKA (reference sequence). The CDR3 DNA sequence: TGCAGTGCTAGAGATTACCCCCACACAGATACGCAGTATTTT. This translates into CSARDYPHTDTQYF.

This clonotype was seen many times. The chain has TRBV6-1 and TRBJ2-5; no clear D. The CDR3 length is 10 residues. V was shortened by 6 bases and J by 5 bases, with 4 bases between the two germline ends. Germline CDR1 reads MNHNS; CDR2 reads SASEGT. CDR3 protein: CASRHETQYF. The DNA of the CDR3 is TGTGCCAGCAGGCATGAGACCCAGTACTTC.

As for this clonotype: A read error may explain this, as a much larger clone is one base away. This rearrangement joins TRBV28 to TRBJ1-1; D might be TRBD1 (5 bases). The CDR3 totals 14 residues. Germline loops: CDR1 MDHEN, CDR2 SYDVKM. The CDR3 nucleotides read TGTGCCTGCAGGGCAGGGAAGAGGAGCACTGAAGCTTTCTTT. Its protein product is CACRAGKRSTEAFF.

This clonotype has just a few counts. V is TRBV5-6 and J is TRBJ1-3, with D possibly being TRBD1 (6 bases). Germline values: CDR1 SGHDT, CDR2 YYEEEE. V was clipped by 2 bases and J by 2 bases, with 8 bases between them. CDR3 length: 14 amino acids. In nucleotides, the CDR3 is TGTGCCAGCAGCTTTCGGGGGCCTGGAAACACCATATATTTT. Amino acids: CASSFRGPGNTIYF.

The table lists this clonotype with many counts. J is TRBJ2-1 and V is TRBV20-1; possibly TRBD2 for D (6 bases). Germline CDR1 and CDR2: DFQATT and SNEGSKA (reference sequence). The CDR3 extends over 17 amino acids. Trimming pared 1 base from V and 4 bases from J, leaving 20 bases between. CDR3 in DNA: TGCAGTGCTAGAGTCTTTGCGGACTACATAAGATACAATGAGCAGTTCTTC. It codes for CSARVFADYIRYNEQFF.

CDR3 loop: CASSGSVGGRTYEQYF. The DNA of the CDR3 is TGCGCCAGCAGCGGGTCGGTAGGGGGCCGGACCTACGAGCAGTACTTC. The chain combines TRBV5-1 with TRBJ2-7, with 7 positions matching TRBD1. The J segment lost 2 bases and the V segment lost 4 bases, leaving 12 bases of the junction unmatched. CDR3 length equals 16 residues. Per the germline V gene, CDR1 is SGHRS and CDR2 is YFSETQ.

The chain employs TRBV4-1 and TRBJ1-5; D gene unclear. Germline V gene data show CDR1 as MGHRA and CDR2 as YSYEKL. V lost 0 bases to trimming and J lost 7 bases, with 10 bases between them. This CDR3 contains 14 residues. The CDR3 sequence: CASSQEGVLQPQHF. The CDR3 coding sequence is TGCGCCAGCAGCCAAGAGGGAGTACTACAGCCCCAGCATTTT.

This clonotype was picked up a small number of times. This may be a read error: a much more frequent sequence differs by one nucleotide. J is TRBJ2-6 and V is TRBV28; 7 bases line up with TRBD1. The V gene's germline CDR1 is MDHEN and CDR2 SYDVKM. The CDR3 sequence is 16 residues long. After removal of 2 bases from V and 4 bases from J, the junction contained 5 bases not matched to a gene. CDR3 bases: TGTGCCAGCAGTTTAGGCGAGACAGGGGGGGCCAACGTCCTGACTTTC. It specifies CASSLGETGGANVLTF.

This clonotype was observed many times. The chain links TRBV20-1 to TRBJ2-5; D is undetermined. V was clipped by 6 bases and J by 5 bases, with 16 bases between them. CDR3 length equals 13 residues. The germline V gene encodes CDR1 DFQATT and CDR2 SNEGSKA (reference sequence). The CDR3 protein is CSAPRTMGETQYF. The CDR3 region has the DNA TGCAGTGCCCCCAGGACCATGGGGGAGACCCAGTACTTC.

The chain's CDR3 is CSALPGLKNSDTQYF. Here the CDR3 DNA reads TGCAGTGCTCTCCCGGGACTGAAGAATTCAGATACGCAGTATTTT. The genes are TRBV20-1 and TRBJ2-3; D possibly corresponds to TRBD2 (6 bases). Germline V gene lookup returns CDR1 DFQATT and CDR2 SNEGSKA (reference sequence). This CDR3 spans 15 amino acids. The V and J ends lost 5 bases and 4 bases respectively, with 19 bases between them.

This clonotype was detected only a few times. The V and J genes are TRBV5-6 and TRBJ1-2; 9 nucleotides match TRBD1. Losses at the gene ends were 3 bases for V and 7 bases for J; bases not matched to a gene: 4. This CDR3 has 13 residues. Germline CDR1 and CDR2: SGHDT and YYEEEE. CDR3 bases: TGTGCCAGCAGCTGGGACAGGGCTGGTGGCTACACCTTC. Protein sequence: CASSWDRAGGYTF.

This clonotype was observed many times. This sequence joins TRBV29-1 and TRBJ2-1; 7 positions agree with TRBD1. The V and J ends lost 6 bases and 8 bases, in that order; junction bases with no gene match: 7. Germline V gene sequence: CDR1 SQVTM, CDR2 ANQGSEA. The CDR3 is 12 residues long. The CDR3 DNA is TGCAGCGTGGGACAGTTCTTCCATGAGCAGTTCTTC. Translation gives CSVGQFFHEQFF.

This clonotype was recorded many times. The chain combines TRBV6-1 with TRBJ2-5; tentatively, D is TRBD1 or TRBD2 (5 bases each). V was shortened by 6 bases and J by 4 bases, with 15 bases between the two germline ends. The CDR3 runs to 14 residues. Germline V gene lookup returns CDR1 MNHNS and CDR2 SASEGT. The CDR3 is CASSPGPTVETQYF. CDR3 in DNA: TGTGCCAGCAGCCCGGGGCCCACTGTAGAGACCCAGTACTTC.

The CDR3: CASSLRGTGGVGELFF. The CDR3 nucleotides read TGTGCCAGCAGTCTACGAGGAACAGGGGGCGTCGGGGAGCTGTTTTTT. The chain links TRBV11-1 to TRBJ2-2; 9 nucleotides line up with TRBD1. The length of the CDR3 is 16 residues. With V trimmed by 6 bases and J by 7 bases, 12 bases remained unmatched. Germline V gives CDR1 SGHAT, CDR2 FQDESV (reference sequence). The whole variable domain, filled in from reference TRBV11-1 and TRBJ2-2, reads EAEVAQSPRYKITEKSQAVAFWCDPISGHATLYWYRQILGQGPELLVQFQDESVVDDSQLPKDRFSAERLKGVDSTLKIQPAELGDSAMYLCASSLRGTGGVGELFFGEGSRLTVL.

This clonotype came up a few times. The chain couples TRBV19 to TRBJ2-1; 10 positions match TRBD2. V was clipped by 4 bases and J by 8 bases; unmatched bases: 8. This CDR3 is 15 amino acids long. Germline CDR1 is LNHDA and CDR2 is SQIVND (reference sequence). The CDR3: CASSTPGLANDEQFF. As DNA, the CDR3 is TGTGCCAGTAGTACCCCGGGACTAGCGAATGATGAGCAGTTCTTC.

The chain carries TRBV20-1 and TRBJ2-1; TRBD2 agrees at 15 bases. V was clipped by 6 bases and J by 14 bases; unmatched bases: 11. Germline V gene lookup returns CDR1 DFQATT and CDR2 SNEGSKA (reference sequence). The CDR3 covers 14 residues. Written as DNA, the CDR3 is TGCAGTGCCAGTCGCTGGACTAGCGGGGGGGTCAAGTTCTTC. Translation gives CSASRWTSGGVKFF.

This clonotype appeared many times. CDR3 sequence (DNA): TGTGCCAGCAGCTTTAGTCTAGCGGAGTTTGAGCAGTTCTTC. Its protein product is CASSFSLAEFEQFF. The chain recombines TRBV7-9 with TRBJ2-1; 7 bases match TRBD2. The germline V gene has CDR1 SEHNR and CDR2 FQNEAQ (reference sequence). The CDR3 covers 14 residues. V trimming: 3 bases; J trimming: 9 bases; junction bases outside the gene matches: 8.

The rearrangement uses TRBV9 and TRBJ2-2; tentative D call: TRBD2 (6 bases). From germline, CDR1 is SGDLS and CDR2 YYNGEE. This CDR3 comprises 14 residues. Trimming stripped 5 bases from V and 3 bases from J, with 11 bases between. The CDR3 protein is CASSPVADTGELFF. Written as DNA, the CDR3 is TGTGCCAGCAGTCCGGTAGCGGACACCGGGGAGCTGTTTTTT.

Ten or more counts support this clonotype. This chain uses TRBV18 with TRBJ1-6, with D tentatively TRBD1 (6 bases). Deletions cut 0 bases from V and 8 bases from J, with 14 bases between. Germline values: CDR1 KGHSH, CDR2 LQKENI. The CDR3 is 16 amino acids. The DNA of the CDR3 is TGTGCCAGCTCACCACCCTCCGGCAGGGGCGATTCACCCCTCCACTTT. This encodes CASSPPSGRGDSPLHF.